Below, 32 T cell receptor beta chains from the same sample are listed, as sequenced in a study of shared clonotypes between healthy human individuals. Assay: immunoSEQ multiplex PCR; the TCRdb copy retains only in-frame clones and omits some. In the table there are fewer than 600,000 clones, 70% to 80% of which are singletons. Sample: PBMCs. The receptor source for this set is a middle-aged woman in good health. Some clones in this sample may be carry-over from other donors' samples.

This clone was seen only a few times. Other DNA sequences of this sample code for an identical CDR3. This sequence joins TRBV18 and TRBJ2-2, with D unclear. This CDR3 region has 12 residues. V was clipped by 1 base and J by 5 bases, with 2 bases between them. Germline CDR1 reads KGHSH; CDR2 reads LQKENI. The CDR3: CASSPRTGELFF. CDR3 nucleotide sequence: TGTGCCAGCTCACCACGGACCGGGGAGCTGTTTTTT.

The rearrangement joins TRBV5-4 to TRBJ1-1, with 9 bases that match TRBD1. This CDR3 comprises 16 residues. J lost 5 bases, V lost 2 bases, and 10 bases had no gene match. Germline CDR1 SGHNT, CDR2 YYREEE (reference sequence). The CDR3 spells CASSFGTTGGLTEAFF. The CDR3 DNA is TGTGCCAGCAGCTTTGGAACCACAGGGGGCTTGACTGAAGCTTTCTTT.

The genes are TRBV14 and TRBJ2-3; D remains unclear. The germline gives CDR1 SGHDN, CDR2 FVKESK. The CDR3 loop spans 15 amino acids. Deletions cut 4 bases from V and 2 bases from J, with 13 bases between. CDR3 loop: CASSPDGAYTDTQYF. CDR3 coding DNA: TGTGCCAGCAGCCCGGACGGAGCGTACACAGATACGCAGTATTTT.

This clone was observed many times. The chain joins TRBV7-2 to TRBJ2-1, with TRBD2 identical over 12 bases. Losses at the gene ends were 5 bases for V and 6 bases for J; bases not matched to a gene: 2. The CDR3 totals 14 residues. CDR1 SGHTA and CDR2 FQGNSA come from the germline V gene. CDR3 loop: CASSPSGRANEQFF. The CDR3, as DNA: TGTGCCAGCAGCCCTAGCGGGAGGGCCAATGAGCAGTTCTTC.

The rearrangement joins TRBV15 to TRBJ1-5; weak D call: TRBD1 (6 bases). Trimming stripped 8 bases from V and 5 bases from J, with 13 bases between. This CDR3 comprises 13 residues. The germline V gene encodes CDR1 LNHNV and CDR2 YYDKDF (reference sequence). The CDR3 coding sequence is TGTGCCACCTCTGGACAGTTGGATCAGCCCCAGCATTTT. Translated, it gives CATSGQLDQPQHF.

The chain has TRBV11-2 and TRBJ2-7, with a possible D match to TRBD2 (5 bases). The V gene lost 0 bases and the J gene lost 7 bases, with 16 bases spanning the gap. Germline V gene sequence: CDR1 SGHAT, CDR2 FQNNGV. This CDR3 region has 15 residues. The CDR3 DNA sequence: TGTGCCAGCAGCTTAGATACCGCAAAATCGGGAGAGCAGTACTTC. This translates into CASSLDTAKSGEQYF. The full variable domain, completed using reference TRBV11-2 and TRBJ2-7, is EAGVAQSPRYKIIEKRQSVAFWCNPISGHATLYWYQQILGQGPKLLIQFQNNGVVDDSQLPKDRFSAERLKGVDSTLKIQPAKLEDSAVYLCASSLDTAKSGEQYFGPGTRLTVT.

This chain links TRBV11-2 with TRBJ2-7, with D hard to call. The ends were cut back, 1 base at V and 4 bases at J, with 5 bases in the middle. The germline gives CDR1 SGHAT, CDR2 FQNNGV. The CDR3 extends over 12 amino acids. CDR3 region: CASSLGIYEQYF. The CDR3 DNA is TGTGCCAGCAGCTTAGGTATATACGAGCAGTACTTC.

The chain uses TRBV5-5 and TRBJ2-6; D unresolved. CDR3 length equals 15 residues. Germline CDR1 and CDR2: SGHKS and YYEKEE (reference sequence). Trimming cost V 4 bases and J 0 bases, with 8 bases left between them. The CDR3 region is CASSPDTSGANVLTF. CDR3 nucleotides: TGTGCCAGCAGCCCTGACACCTCTGGGGCCAACGTCCTGACTTTC.

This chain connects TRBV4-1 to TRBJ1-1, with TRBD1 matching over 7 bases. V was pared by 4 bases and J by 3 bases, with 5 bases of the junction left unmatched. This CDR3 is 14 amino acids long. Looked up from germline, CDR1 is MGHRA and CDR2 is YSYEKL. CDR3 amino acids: CASSPRDRYTEAFF. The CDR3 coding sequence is TGCGCCAGCAGCCCGCGGGACAGATACACTGAAGCTTTCTTT.

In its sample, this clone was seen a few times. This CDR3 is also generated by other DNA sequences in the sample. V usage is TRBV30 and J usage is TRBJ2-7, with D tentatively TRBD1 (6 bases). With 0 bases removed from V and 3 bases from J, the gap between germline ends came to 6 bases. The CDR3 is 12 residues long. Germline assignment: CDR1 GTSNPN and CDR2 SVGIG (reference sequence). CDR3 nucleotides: TGTGCCTGGAGTGTACAGGGCTACGAGCAGTACTTC. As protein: CAWSVQGYEQYF.

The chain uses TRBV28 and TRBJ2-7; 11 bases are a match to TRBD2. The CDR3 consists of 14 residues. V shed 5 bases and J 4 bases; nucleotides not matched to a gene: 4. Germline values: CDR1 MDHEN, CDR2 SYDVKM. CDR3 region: CASSLGTSGYEQYF. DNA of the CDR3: TGTGCCAGCAGTCTGGGGACTAGCGGATACGAGCAGTACTTC.

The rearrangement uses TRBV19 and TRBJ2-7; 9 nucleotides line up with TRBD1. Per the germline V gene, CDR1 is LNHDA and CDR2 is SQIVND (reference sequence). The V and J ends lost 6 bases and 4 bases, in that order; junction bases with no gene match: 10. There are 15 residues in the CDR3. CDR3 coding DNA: TGTGCCAGTAGCGGCCGCTACAGGGGGCTTTACGAGCAGTACTTC. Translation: CASSGRYRGLYEQYF.

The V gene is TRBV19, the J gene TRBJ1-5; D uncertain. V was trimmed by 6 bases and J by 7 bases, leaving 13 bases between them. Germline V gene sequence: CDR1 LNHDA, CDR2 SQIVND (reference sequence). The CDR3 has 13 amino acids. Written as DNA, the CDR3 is TGTGCCAGTAGCAAAGACCCGAACCAGCCCCAGCATTTT. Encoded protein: CASSKDPNQPQHF.

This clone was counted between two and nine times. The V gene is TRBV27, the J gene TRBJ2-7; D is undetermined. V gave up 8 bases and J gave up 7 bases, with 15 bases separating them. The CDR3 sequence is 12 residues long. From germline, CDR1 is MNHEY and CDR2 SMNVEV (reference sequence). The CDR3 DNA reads TGTGCCAGCGCCACGAGGTTAGGGGAGCAGTACTTC. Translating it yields CASATRLGEQYF.

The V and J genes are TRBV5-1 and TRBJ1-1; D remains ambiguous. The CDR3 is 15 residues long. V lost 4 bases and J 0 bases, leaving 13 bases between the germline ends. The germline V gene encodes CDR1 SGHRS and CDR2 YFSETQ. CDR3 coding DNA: TGCGCCAGCAGCCGGCTCGATCTAATGAACACTGAAGCTTTCTTT. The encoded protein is CASSRLDLMNTEAFF.

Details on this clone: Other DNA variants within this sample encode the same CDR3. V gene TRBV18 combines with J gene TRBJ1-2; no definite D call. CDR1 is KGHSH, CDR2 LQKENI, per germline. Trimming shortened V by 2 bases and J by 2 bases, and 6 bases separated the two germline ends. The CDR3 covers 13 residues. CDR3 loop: CASSPDGNYGYTF. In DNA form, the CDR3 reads TGTGCCAGCTCACCAGATGGGAACTATGGCTACACCTTC.

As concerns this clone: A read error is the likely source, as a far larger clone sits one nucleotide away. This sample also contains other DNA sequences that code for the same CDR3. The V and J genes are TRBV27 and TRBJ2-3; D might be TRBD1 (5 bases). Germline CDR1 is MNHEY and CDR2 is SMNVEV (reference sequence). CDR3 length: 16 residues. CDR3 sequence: CASRFLGLGSTDTQYF. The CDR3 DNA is TGTGCCAGCCGCTTTTTGGGGCTAGGAAGCACAGATACACAGTATTTT.

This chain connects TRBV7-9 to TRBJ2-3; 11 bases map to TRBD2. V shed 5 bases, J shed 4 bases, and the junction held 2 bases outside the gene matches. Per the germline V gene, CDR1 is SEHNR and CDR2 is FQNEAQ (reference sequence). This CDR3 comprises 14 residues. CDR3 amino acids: CASSQGLAADTQYF. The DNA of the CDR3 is TGTGCCAGCAGCCAGGGACTAGCGGCAGATACGCAGTATTTT. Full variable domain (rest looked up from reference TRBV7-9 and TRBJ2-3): DTGVSQNPRHKITKRGQNVTFRCDPISEHNRLYWYRQTLGQGPEFLTYFQNEAQLEKSRLLSDRFSAERPKGSFSTLEIQRTEQGDSAMYLCASSQGLAADTQYFGPGTRLTVL.

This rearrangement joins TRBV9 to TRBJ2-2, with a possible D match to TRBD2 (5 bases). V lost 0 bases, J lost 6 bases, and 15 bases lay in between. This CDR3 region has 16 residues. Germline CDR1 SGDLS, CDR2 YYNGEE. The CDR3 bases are TGTGCCAGCAGCGTAGGTGGTCGACCCGGGGCCGGGGAGCTGTTTTTT. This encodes CASSVGGRPGAGELFF.

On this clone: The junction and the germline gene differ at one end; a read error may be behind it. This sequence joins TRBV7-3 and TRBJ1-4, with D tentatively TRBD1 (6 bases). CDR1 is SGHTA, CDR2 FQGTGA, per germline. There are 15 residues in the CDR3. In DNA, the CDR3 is TGCGCCAGCAGCCAGGGGACATCAACTAATGAAAAACTGTCTTTT. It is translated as CASSQGTSTNEKLSF.

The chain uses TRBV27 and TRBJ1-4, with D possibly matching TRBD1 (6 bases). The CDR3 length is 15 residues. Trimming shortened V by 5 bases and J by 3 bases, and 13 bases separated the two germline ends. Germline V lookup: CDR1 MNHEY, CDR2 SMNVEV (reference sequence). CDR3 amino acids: CASSVRGLANEKLFF. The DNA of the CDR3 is TGTGCCAGCAGTGTCAGGGGACTGGCTAATGAAAAACTGTTTTTT.

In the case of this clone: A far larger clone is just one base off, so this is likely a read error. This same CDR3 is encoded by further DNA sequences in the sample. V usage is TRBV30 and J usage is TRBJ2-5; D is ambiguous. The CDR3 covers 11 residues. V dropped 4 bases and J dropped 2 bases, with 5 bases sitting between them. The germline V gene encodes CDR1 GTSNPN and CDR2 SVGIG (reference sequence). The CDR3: CAWTPQETQYF. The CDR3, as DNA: TGTGCCTGGACGCCACAAGAGACCCAGTACTTC.

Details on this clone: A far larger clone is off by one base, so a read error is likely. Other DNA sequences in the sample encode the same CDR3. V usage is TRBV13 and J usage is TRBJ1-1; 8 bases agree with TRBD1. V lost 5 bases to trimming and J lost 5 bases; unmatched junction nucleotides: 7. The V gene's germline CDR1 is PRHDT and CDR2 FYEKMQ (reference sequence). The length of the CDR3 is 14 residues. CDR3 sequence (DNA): TGTGCCAGCAGCCTACGGGACAGGATAACTGAAGCTTTCTTT. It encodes CASSLRDRITEAFF. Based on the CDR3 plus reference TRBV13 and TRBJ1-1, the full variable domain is AAGVIQSPRHLIKEKRETATLKCYPIPRHDTVYWYQQGPGQDPQFLISFYEKMQSDKGSIPDRFSAQQFSDYHSELNMSSLELGDSALYFCASSLRDRITEAFFGQGTRLTVV.

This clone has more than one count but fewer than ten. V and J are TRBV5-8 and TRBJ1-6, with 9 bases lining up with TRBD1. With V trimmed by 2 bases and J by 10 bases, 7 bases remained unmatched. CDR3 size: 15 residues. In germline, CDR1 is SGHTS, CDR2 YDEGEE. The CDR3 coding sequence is TGTGCCAGCAGCTTCCCGGGACAGGGAAGGTCACCCCTCCACTTT. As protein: CASSFPGQGRSPLHF.

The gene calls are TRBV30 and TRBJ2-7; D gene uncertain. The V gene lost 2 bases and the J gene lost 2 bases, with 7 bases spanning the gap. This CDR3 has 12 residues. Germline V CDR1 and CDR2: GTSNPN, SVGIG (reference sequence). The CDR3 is CAWSYGAYEQYF. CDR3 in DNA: TGTGCCTGGAGTTACGGTGCCTACGAGCAGTACTTC. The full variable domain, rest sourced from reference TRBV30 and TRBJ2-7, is SQTIHQWPATLVQPVGSPLSLECTVEGTSNPNLYWYRQAAGRGLQLLFYSVGIGQISSEVPQNLSASRPQDRQFILSSKKLLLSDSGFYLCAWSYGAYEQYFGPGTRLTVT.

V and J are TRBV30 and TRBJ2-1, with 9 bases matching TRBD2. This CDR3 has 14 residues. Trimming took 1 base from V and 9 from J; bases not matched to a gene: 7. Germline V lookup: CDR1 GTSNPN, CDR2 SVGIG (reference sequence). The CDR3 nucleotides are TGTGCCTGGAGTGGGCTAGCGGGGCTCTCTGAGCAGTTCTTC. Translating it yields CAWSGLAGLSEQFF.

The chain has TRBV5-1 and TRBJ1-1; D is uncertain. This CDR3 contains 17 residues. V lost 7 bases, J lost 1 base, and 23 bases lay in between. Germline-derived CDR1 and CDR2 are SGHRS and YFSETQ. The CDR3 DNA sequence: TGCGCCAGCGCCCCCTTTAGGGCATCGTCCGCGAACACTGAAGCTTTCTTT. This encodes CASAPFRASSANTEAFF.

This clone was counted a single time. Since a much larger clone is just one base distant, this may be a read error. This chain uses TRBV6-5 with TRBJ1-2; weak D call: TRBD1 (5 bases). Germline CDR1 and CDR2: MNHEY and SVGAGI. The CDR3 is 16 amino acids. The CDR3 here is CASSYSPGDSNYGDTF. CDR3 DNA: TGTGCCAGCAGTTACTCTCCCGGAGACAGTAACTATGGCGACACCTTC.

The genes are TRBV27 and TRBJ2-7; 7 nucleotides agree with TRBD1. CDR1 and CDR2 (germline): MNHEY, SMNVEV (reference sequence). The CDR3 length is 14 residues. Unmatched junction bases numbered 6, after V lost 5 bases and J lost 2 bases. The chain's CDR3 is CASSPRQGPYEQYF. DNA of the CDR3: TGTGCCAGCAGTCCCAGACAGGGCCCCTACGAGCAGTACTTC.

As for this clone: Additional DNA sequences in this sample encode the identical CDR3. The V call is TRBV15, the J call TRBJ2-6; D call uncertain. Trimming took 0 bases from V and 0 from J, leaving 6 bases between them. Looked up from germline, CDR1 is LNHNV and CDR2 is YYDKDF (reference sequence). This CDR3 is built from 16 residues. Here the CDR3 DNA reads TGTGCCACCAGCAGAGATCAGAGCTCTGGGGCCAACGTCCTGACTTTC. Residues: CATSRDQSSGANVLTF.

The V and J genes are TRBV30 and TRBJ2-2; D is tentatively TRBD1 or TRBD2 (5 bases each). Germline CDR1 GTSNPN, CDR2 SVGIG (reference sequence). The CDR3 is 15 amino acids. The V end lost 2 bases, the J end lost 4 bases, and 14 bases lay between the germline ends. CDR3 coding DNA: TGTGCCTGGAGTCCTCAGGGACGGACCACCGGGGAGCTGTTTTTT. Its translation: CAWSPQGRTTGELFF.

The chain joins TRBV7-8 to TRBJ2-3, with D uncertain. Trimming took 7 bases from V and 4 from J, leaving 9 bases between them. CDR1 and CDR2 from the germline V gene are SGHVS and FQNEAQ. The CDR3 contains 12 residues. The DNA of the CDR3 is TGTGCCAGCACCCTACGGTCAGATACGCAGTATTTT. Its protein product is CASTLRSDTQYF.